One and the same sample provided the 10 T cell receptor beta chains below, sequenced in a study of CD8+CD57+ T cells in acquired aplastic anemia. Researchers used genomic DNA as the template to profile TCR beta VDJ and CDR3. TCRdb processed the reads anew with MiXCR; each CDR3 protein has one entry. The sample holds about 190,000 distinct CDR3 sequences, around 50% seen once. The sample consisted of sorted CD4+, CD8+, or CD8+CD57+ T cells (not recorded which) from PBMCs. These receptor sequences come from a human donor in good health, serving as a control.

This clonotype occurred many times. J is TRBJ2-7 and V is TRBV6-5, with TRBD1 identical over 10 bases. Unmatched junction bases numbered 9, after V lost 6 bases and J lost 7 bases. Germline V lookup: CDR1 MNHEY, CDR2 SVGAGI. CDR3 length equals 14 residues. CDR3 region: CASSRRTGGGEQYF. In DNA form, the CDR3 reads TGTGCCAGCAGCCGCCGGACAGGGGGGGGGGAGCAGTACTTC.

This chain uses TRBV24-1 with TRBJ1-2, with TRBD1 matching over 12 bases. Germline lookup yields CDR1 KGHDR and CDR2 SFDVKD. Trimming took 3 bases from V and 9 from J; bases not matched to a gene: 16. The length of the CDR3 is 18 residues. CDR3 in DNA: TGTGCCACCAGTGATACCAAGGGGACAGGGGGCCCTCCGGAGAGCTACACCTTC. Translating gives CATSDTKGTGGPPESYTF.

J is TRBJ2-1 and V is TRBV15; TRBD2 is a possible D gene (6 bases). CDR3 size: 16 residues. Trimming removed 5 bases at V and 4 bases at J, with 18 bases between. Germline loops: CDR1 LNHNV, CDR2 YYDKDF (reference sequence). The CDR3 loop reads CATSSRYGSGYNEQFF. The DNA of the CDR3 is TGTGCCACCAGCTCCCGCTACGGTAGCGGATACAATGAGCAGTTCTTC.

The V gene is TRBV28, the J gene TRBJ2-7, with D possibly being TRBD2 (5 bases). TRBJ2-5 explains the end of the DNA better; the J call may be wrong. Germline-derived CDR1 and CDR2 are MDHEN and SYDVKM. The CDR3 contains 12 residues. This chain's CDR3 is CASTVRGETQYF. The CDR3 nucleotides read TGTGCCAGCACAGTCCGCGGGGAGACCCAGTACTTC.

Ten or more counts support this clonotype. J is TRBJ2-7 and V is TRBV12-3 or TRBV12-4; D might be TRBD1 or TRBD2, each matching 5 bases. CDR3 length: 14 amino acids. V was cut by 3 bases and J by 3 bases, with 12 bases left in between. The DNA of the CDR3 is TGTGCCAGCAGTTTTTGGGGGAAATACTACGAGCAGTACTTC. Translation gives CASSFWGKYYEQYF.

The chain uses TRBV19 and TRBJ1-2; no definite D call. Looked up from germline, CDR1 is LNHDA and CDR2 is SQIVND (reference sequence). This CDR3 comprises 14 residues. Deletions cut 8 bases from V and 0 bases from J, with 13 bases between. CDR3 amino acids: CASSRALANYGYTF. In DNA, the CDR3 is TGTGCCAGTTCCCGGGCCCTAGCTAACTATGGCTACACCTTC.

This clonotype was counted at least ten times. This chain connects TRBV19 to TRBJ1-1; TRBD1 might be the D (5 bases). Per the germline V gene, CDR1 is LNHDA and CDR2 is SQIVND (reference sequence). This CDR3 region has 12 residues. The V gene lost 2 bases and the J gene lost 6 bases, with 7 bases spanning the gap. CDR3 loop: CASSIRGAEAFF. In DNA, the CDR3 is TGTGCCAGTAGTATAAGGGGAGCTGAAGCTTTCTTT.

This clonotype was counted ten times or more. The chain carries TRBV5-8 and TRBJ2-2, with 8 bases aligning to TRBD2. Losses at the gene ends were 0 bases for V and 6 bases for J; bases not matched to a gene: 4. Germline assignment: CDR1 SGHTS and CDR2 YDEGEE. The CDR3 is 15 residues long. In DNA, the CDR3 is TGTGCCAGCAGCTTGGCCGGGGGGGGGGCCGGGGAGCTGTTTTTT. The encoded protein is CASSLAGGGAGELFF.

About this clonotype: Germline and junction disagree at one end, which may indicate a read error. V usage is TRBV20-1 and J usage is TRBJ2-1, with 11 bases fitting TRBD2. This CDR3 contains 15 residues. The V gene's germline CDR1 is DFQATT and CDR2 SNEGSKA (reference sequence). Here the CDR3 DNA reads TGCAGTGCTAGCCCACTAGCGGGAGATCACAATGGGCAGTTCTTC. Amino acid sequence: CSASPLAGDHNGQFF.

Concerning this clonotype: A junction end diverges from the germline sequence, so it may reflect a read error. CDR3 sequence reads: CAGSGSQRGYEQYF. CDR3 nucleotide sequence: TGTGCCGGCAGCGGTAGTCAGAGGGGTTACGAGCAGTACTTC. The chain links TRBV7-6 to TRBJ2-7; TRBD1 or TRBD2 may be the D gene (5 bases each). CDR1 is SGHVS and CDR2 is FNYEAQ in the germline V gene. This CDR3 has 14 residues.